This T cell receptor beta chain comes out of a study of blood T cell repertoires in COVID-19. Germline V gene sequence: CDR1 PRHDT, CDR2 FYEKMQ (reference sequence). With V trimmed by 1 base and J by 5 bases, 6 bases remained unmatched. The CDR3 has 15 residues. Per the authors' pipeline: Reference gene primer amplification in the assay estimated nucleated cell counts. Sequenced by immunoSEQ multiplex PCR; TCRdb stores in-frame clones only, minus some. From that table come the V and J calls and clone size; the DNA was used to work out D and trimming. Of 84,000 or so clones listed, roughly 80% are singletons.

Sequenced: peripheral blood. The chain is built from TRBV13 and TRBJ2-5, with 8 bases that match TRBD1. The sequence was obtained from a man in his sixties or seventies with acute or convalescent COVID-19. Here the CDR3 DNA reads TGTGCCAGCAGCTTAGCCCCTGGACAGGGCGAGACCCAGTACTTC. This sequence encodes CASSLAPGQGETQYF.